These 21 T cell receptor beta chains were all obtained from the same sample, sequenced in a study of a mutant IDH1 vaccine in newly diagnosed glioma. Documented time point: week 35, safety follow-up. Doses of 300 ug of mutant IDH1 20-mer peptide were given with topical imiquimod. No antigens are known for them. Only in-frame clones appear in the TCRdb table, and some are missing; sequencing was by immunoSEQ multiplex PCR. The table has roughly 60,000 clones, roughly 74% seen once. The sample here was PBMCs, taken from a glioma patient whose treatment included an IDH1 peptide vaccine. These receptors were obtained from a man between 45 and 60 years old with glioma.

Here the CDR3 DNA reads TGTGCCAGCAGCTTGACCCTCGTAGGGGGCGAGCAGTACTTC. Translated: CASSLTLVGGEQYF. The chain recombines TRBV7-2 with TRBJ2-7; TRBD1 is a possible D gene (6 bases). Germline V CDR1 and CDR2: SGHTA, FQGNSA. This CDR3 contains 14 residues. The V gene lost 3 bases and the J gene lost 6 bases, with 15 bases spanning the gap.

This chain uses TRBV21-1 with TRBJ2-7. TRBV21-1 is assigned pseudogene status. CDR3 length equals 13 residues. CDR3 amino acids: CASLQGLRDEQYF. CDR3 in DNA: TGTGCCAGCTTACAAGGGCTCCGCGACGAGCAGTACTTC.

The V and J genes are TRBV29-1 and TRBJ1-4, with a weak D call TRBD1 (6 bases). Germline V gene data show CDR1 as SQVTM and CDR2 as ANQGSEA. CDR3 length: 13 amino acids. V lost 6 bases and J lost 7, with 15 bases in between. CDR3 in DNA: TGCAGCGTAGAACAGGGAGGAGGTGAAAAACTGTTTTTT. Protein: CSVEQGGGEKLFF.

This chain joins TRBV19 and TRBJ1-1; D not resolved. The length of the CDR3 is 13 residues. Per the germline V gene, CDR1 is LNHDA and CDR2 is SQIVND (reference sequence). Trimming took off 4 bases at V and 5 bases at J, with 11 bases between the two ends. In DNA form, the CDR3 reads TGTGCCAGTAGTAACCATCAGGAGACTGAAGCTTTCTTT. This encodes CASSNHQETEAFF.

With respect to this clone: This specimen includes other DNA sequences encoding the same CDR3. The gene calls are TRBV5-1 and TRBJ2-2; D unclear. V lost 0 bases, J lost 4 bases, and 10 bases lay in between. The germline V gene encodes CDR1 SGHRS and CDR2 YFSETQ. The CDR3 is 15 amino acids. The CDR3, as DNA: TGCGCCAGCAGCTTGGCCCCGGGCTTCACCGGGGAGCTGTTTTTT. Encoded protein: CASSLAPGFTGELFF.

The chain uses TRBV4-1 and TRBJ1-2; D perhaps matches TRBD1 (6 bases). The germline CDR1 and CDR2 sequences are MGHRA and YSYEKL. The V end was cut by 3 bases, the J end by 1 base, with 15 bases between. The CDR3 length is 16 residues. The CDR3 loop reads CASSQAGTNNNYGYTF. The CDR3 bases are TGCGCCAGCAGCCAGGCCGGGACAAATAATAACTATGGCTACACCTTC.

DNA for the CDR3: TGCGCCAGCAGCTTGGAAACAGGGAGAGAGACCCAGTACTTC. This codes for CASSLETGRETQYF. V is TRBV5-1 and J is TRBJ2-5; weak D call: TRBD1 (6 bases). In germline, CDR1 is SGHRS, CDR2 YFSETQ. The V end was cut by 0 bases, the J end by 4 bases, with 10 bases between. The CDR3 contains 14 residues.

The CDR3 spells CASSVTGLDTQYF. The CDR3 region has the DNA TGTGCCAGCAGCGTTACAGGTTTGGATACGCAGTATTTT. This chain uses TRBV9 with TRBJ2-3; the D gene is possibly TRBD1 (5 bases). CDR3 length: 13 residues. V shed 2 bases and J shed 6 bases, with 10 bases lying between them. The V gene's germline CDR1 is SGDLS and CDR2 YYNGEE.

The chain links TRBV10-3 to TRBJ1-1; D ambiguous. The V and J ends lost 2 bases and 4 bases respectively, with 2 bases between them. The CDR3 covers 11 residues. Per the germline V gene, CDR1 is ENHRY and CDR2 is SYGVKD. The CDR3 DNA reads TGTGCCATCAGTGAGGGCACTGAAGCTTTCTTT. Its translation is CAISEGTEAFF.

The chain combines TRBV10-2 with TRBJ2-2; D is unresolved. V was clipped by 6 bases and J by 7 bases, with 3 bases between them. The CDR3 runs to 10 residues. Germline loops: CDR1 WSHSY, CDR2 SAAADI. CDR3 protein: CASRGGELFF. As DNA, the CDR3 is TGCGCCAGCAGGGGCGGGGAGCTGTTTTTT.

The gene calls are TRBV29-1 and TRBJ2-2; 13 bases match TRBD2. This CDR3 contains 15 residues. From germline, CDR1 is SQVTM and CDR2 ANQGSEA. The J segment lost 5 bases and the V segment lost 7 bases, leaving 7 bases of the junction unmatched. The CDR3 region is CSGTSGGVRTGELFF. CDR3 nucleotides: TGCAGCGGTACTAGCGGGGGGGTCAGGACCGGGGAGCTGTTTTTT.

V usage is TRBV5-1 and J usage is TRBJ2-5, with 10 bases fitting TRBD2. V trimming: 4 bases; J trimming: 5 bases; junction bases outside the gene matches: 5. The germline V gene has CDR1 SGHRS and CDR2 YFSETQ. This CDR3 contains 14 residues. In DNA form, the CDR3 reads TGCGCCAGCAGCGAGCGGGGGGGCCTCGAGACCCAGTACTTC. Amino acids: CASSERGGLETQYF. Supplemented by reference TRBV5-1 and TRBJ2-5, the full variable domain reads KAGVTQTPRYLIKTRGQQVTLSCSPISGHRSVSWYQQTPGQGLQFLFEYFSETQRNKGNFPGRFSGRQFSNSRSEMNVSTLELGDSALYLCASSERGGLETQYFGPGTRLLVL.

The chain links TRBV5-6 to TRBJ1-1, with unresolved D. Germline CDR1 reads SGHDT; CDR2 reads YYEEEE. V was shortened by 2 bases and J by 6 bases, with 8 bases between the two germline ends. The CDR3 is made up of 12 amino acids. In DNA form, the CDR3 reads TGTGCCAGCAGCTTAACAGTCTCTGAAGCTTTCTTT. Translated, it gives CASSLTVSEAFF.

This clone appeared once. The chain carries TRBV7-9 and TRBJ2-5; D unresolved. CDR3 length: 13 residues. The germline V gene encodes CDR1 SEHNR and CDR2 FQNEAQ (reference sequence). V lost 5 bases and J 5 bases, leaving 12 bases between the germline ends. DNA of the CDR3: TGTGCCAGCAGCCCCCCCGTTAAGGAGACCCAGTACTTC. Its protein product is CASSPPVKETQYF.

The chain is built from TRBV6-6 and TRBJ1-4; 7 nucleotides match TRBD1. The CDR3 covers 14 residues. Per germline, CDR1 MNHNY and CDR2 SVGAGI (reference sequence). J lost 5 bases, V lost 4 bases, and 4 bases had no gene match. Here the CDR3 DNA reads TGTGCCAGCAGTTCAAGGACAGGCAATGAAAAACTGTTTTTT. Its protein is CASSSRTGNEKLFF.

This clone showed up just a few times. The genes are TRBV9 and TRBJ1-5; D remains ambiguous. The CDR3 spans 15 residues. The V gene's germline CDR1 is SGDLS and CDR2 YYNGEE. V was trimmed by 2 bases and J by 5 bases, leaving 14 bases between them. The CDR3, as DNA: TGTGCCAGCAGCGTCGAGGGTAAGAATCATCAGCCCCAGCATTTT. It yields the protein CASSVEGKNHQPQHF.

The CDR3 DNA sequence: TGTGCCAGCAGCTTACGGGCGAACTCTGGGGCCAACGTCCTGACTTTC. It codes for CASSLRANSGANVLTF. The rearrangement uses TRBV7-2 and TRBJ2-6; D is unresolved. This CDR3 region has 16 residues. In germline, CDR1 is SGHTA, CDR2 FQGNSA. V lost 2 bases and J lost 0, with 8 bases in between.

The DNA of the CDR3 is TGTGCCAGCAGCTTCGCTGACACTGAAGCTTTCTTT. Its protein product is CASSFADTEAFF. The rearrangement joins TRBV7-2 to TRBJ1-1; D is unresolved. V lost 3 bases and J lost 3, with 5 bases in between. CDR1 is SGHTA and CDR2 is FQGNSA in the germline V gene. The CDR3 loop spans 12 amino acids.

This chain connects TRBV6-6 to TRBJ2-2, with D perhaps matching TRBD1 or TRBD2 (5 bases each). V was trimmed by 6 bases and J by 4 bases, leaving 12 bases between them. CDR1 is MNHNY and CDR2 is SVGAGI in the germline V gene (reference sequence). The CDR3 has 14 residues. The CDR3 sequence: CASSLSGATGELFF. CDR3 coding DNA: TGTGCCAGCAGCCTCTCCGGGGCCACCGGGGAGCTGTTTTTT.

The chain couples TRBV7-6 to TRBJ2-1; TRBD2 agrees at 7 bases. Unmatched junction bases numbered 11, after V lost 5 bases and J lost 7 bases. The CDR3 sequence is 15 residues long. CDR1 is SGHVS and CDR2 is FNYEAQ in the germline V gene. The chain's CDR3 is CASSTGISGQNEQFF. CDR3 sequence (DNA): TGTGCCAGCAGCACCGGGATTAGCGGGCAAAATGAGCAGTTCTTC.

The chain joins TRBV5-4 to TRBJ1-2; possible D gene TRBD1, 6 bases. Trimming took 0 bases from V and 4 from J, leaving 10 bases between them. This CDR3 is 14 amino acids long. From germline, CDR1 is SGHNT and CDR2 YYREEE (reference sequence). CDR3 nucleotides: TGTGCCAGCAGCTTGGTCGGGGGGCCCTATGGCTACACCTTC. Encoded protein: CASSLVGGPYGYTF. Drawing the rest from reference TRBV5-4 and TRBJ1-2, the complete variable domain is ETGVTQSPTHLIKTRGQQVTLRCSSQSGHNTVSWYQQALGQGPQFIFQYYREEENGRGNFPPRFSGLQFPNYSSELNVNALELDDSALYLCASSLVGGPYGYTFGSGTRLTVV.